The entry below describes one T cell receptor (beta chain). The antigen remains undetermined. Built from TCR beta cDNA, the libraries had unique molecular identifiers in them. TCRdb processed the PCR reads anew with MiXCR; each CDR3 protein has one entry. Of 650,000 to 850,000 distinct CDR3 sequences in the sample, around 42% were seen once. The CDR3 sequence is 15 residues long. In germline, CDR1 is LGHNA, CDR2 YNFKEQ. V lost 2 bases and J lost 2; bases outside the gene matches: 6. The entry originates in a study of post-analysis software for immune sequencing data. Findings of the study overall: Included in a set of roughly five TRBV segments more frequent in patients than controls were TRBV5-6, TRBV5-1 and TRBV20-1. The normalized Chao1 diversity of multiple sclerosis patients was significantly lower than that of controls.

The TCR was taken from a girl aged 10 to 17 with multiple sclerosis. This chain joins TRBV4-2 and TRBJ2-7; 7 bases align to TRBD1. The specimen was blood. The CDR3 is CASSQTQGQTYEQYF. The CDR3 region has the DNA TGTGCCAGCAGCCAAACCCAGGGACAGACCTACGAGCAGTACTTC.